This T cell receptor (beta chain) came from a study of HIV-infected children after antiretroviral therapy interruption. Across the whole study: Interruption group median age approximately 10 years; continuous group about 8 years. Weeks 0, 12, interruption end (24 or 48), and about 3 years post-study gave interruption-arm samples.

This clonotype occurred many times. Treatment reported: PENTA 11 planned treatment interruption arm or continuous ART arm. Samples needed at least 5 million viable cryopreserved PBMCs. The CDR3 has 14 residues. Germline CDR1 and CDR2: MDHEN and SYDVKM. The ends were cut back, 2 bases at V and 3 bases at J, with 10 bases in the middle. A 3' RACE protocol on RNA, with unique molecular identifiers, produced the TCR library. From the 3' RACE reads, TCRdb called clonotypes with MiXCR, one entry per CDR3 protein. The data contain 6,000 to 8,000 distinct CDR3 sequences, about a sixth of them seen just once; the ten biggest clones take up roughly 13%.

V is TRBV28 and J is TRBJ1-2, with D tentatively TRBD1 (5 bases). The clonotype was recovered from a pool of human donors with HIV. Sequencing used CD45RO+ CD8+ T cells from PBMCs, pooled from several time points, obtained from a donor given antiretroviral therapy, either interrupted or continuous. Subset reported: memory CD8+ CD45RO+ CD45RA- T cells. The CDR3 loop is CASSLQPGYYGYTF. For the CDR3, the DNA is TGTGCCAGCAGTTTACAGCCAGGGTACTATGGCTACACCTTC.